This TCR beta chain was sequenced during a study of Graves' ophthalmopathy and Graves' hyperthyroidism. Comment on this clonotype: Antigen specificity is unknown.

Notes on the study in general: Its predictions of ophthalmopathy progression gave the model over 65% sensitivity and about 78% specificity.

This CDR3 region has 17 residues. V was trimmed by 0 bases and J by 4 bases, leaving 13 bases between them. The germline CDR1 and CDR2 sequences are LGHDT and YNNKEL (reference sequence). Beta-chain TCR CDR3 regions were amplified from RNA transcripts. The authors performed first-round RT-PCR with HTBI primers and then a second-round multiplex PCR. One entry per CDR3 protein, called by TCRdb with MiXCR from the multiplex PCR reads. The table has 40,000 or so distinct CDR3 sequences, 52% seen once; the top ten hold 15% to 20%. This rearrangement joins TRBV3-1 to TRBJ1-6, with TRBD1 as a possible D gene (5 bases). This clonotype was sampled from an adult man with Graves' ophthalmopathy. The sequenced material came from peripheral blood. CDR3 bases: TGTGCCAGCAGCCAAGATGCTGGGGGAGGGTATAATTCACCCCTCCACTTT. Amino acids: CASSQDAGGGYNSPLHF.